These 31 T cell receptor beta chains originate from one sample sequenced in a study of cytomegalovirus exposure and HLA in healthy donors. Primers: 60 Vbeta forward and 13 Jbeta reverse. Produced via immunoSEQ multiplex PCR; TCRdb's table is partial and in-frame only. This table lists 50,000 to 70,000 clones. The material sequenced was PBMCs. Every receptor here comes from a male donor in good health and CMV-seronegative.

The CDR3 is CASSPRDRDYGYTF. In DNA form, the CDR3 reads TGTGCCAGCTCACCCCGGGACAGGGATTATGGCTACACCTTC. V and J are TRBV18 and TRBJ1-2; 9 positions agree with TRBD1. CDR1 is KGHSH and CDR2 is LQKENI in the germline V gene. V shed 3 bases, J shed 5 bases, and the junction held 4 bases outside the gene matches. The CDR3 totals 14 residues.

The chain carries TRBV30 and TRBJ1-2, with a possible D match to TRBD1 (5 bases). This CDR3 is 11 amino acids long. The germline CDR1 and CDR2 sequences are GTSNPN and SVGIG (reference sequence). V was shortened by 1 base and J by 8 bases, with 8 bases between the two germline ends. CDR3 sequence: CAWSGGAGYTF. The CDR3 nucleotides are TGTGCCTGGAGTGGTGGGGCCGGCTACACCTTC.

This CDR3 is CASSAQGRQETQYF. The CDR3 DNA reads TGTGCCAGCAGTGCGCAGGGGCGACAAGAGACCCAGTACTTC. V usage is TRBV6-1 and J usage is TRBJ2-5; TRBD1 might be the D (6 bases). In germline, CDR1 is MNHNS, CDR2 SASEGT. Trimming removed 4 bases from V and 2 bases from J, with 11 bases in between. The CDR3 length is 14 residues.

The V gene is TRBV30, the J gene TRBJ2-2, with 9 bases that match TRBD1. Per the germline V gene, CDR1 is GTSNPN and CDR2 is SVGIG (reference sequence). V lost 2 bases, J lost 5 bases, and 6 bases stayed unmatched. This CDR3 has 15 residues. The CDR3 is CAWSLGTGTTGELFF. The CDR3 region has the DNA TGTGCCTGGAGTCTGGGGACAGGGACGACCGGGGAGCTGTTTTTT.

The chain uses TRBV20-1 and TRBJ2-1; D remains ambiguous. The CDR3 sequence is 10 residues long. The germline gives CDR1 DFQATT, CDR2 SNEGSKA (reference sequence). V was trimmed by 3 bases and J by 14 bases, leaving 11 bases between them. The CDR3 here is CSARAGGEFF. The CDR3 DNA is TGCAGTGCTAGGGCTGGTGGAGAGTTCTTC.

The chain couples TRBV7-2 to TRBJ2-1; 10 nucleotides align to TRBD2. V lost 6 bases to trimming and J lost 11 bases; unmatched junction nucleotides: 10. CDR1 and CDR2 from the germline V gene are SGHTA and FQGNSA. The CDR3 has 14 amino acids. The CDR3 reads CASRGAGGVSKQFF. The CDR3 coding sequence is TGTGCCAGCAGGGGAGCGGGGGGGGTTTCTAAGCAGTTCTTC.

The chain employs TRBV30 and TRBJ2-6; a possible D gene is TRBD2 (5 bases). Germline V gene lookup returns CDR1 GTSNPN and CDR2 SVGIG (reference sequence). The V end was cut by 8 bases, the J end by 4 bases, with 12 bases between. CDR3 length: 13 residues. CDR3 bases: TGTGCCGGTAGGCCGGGAGGGGCCAACGTCCTGACTTTC. This encodes CAGRPGGANVLTF. Looking up the rest from reference TRBV30 and TRBJ2-6 gives the full variable domain: SQTIHQWPATLVQPVGSPLSLECTVEGTSNPNLYWYRQAAGRGLQLLFYSVGIGQISSEVPQNLSASRPQDRQFILSSKKLLLSDSGFYLCAGRPGGANVLTFGAGSRLTVL.

This chain connects TRBV5-1 to TRBJ2-7, with a weak D call TRBD1 (5 bases). The CDR3 has 15 amino acids. V lost 4 bases and J 5 bases, leaving 19 bases between the germline ends. CDR1 and CDR2 (germline): SGHRS, YFSETQ. CDR3 amino acids: CASSRRITGVHEQYF. Written as DNA, the CDR3 is TGCGCCAGCAGCCGACGGATTACAGGCGTCCACGAGCAGTACTTC.

The J gene is TRBJ2-2, the V gene TRBV28, with TRBD2 identical over 8 bases. The V and J ends lost 5 bases and 5 bases, in that order; junction bases with no gene match: 13. Per germline, CDR1 MDHEN and CDR2 SYDVKM. The CDR3 loop spans 17 amino acids. CDR3 sequence reads: CASSGGGGGPFTGELFF. The CDR3 region has the DNA TGTGCCAGCAGTGGGGGAGGCGGGGGGCCCTTTACCGGGGAGCTGTTTTTT.

This chain links TRBV19 with TRBJ2-1; TRBD1 aligns across 8 bases. The CDR3 length is 13 residues. V lost 6 bases to trimming and J lost 10 bases; unmatched junction nucleotides: 8. The V gene's germline CDR1 is LNHDA and CDR2 SQIVND (reference sequence). CDR3 bases: TGTGCCAGTAGCCGACAGGGGCGGGGAGAGCAGTTCTTC. Its translation: CASSRQGRGEQFF.

J is TRBJ2-1 and V is TRBV19, with D perhaps matching TRBD2 (6 bases). Trimming left V 10 bases short and J 0 bases short, with 10 bases between. This CDR3 spans 13 amino acids. CDR1 is LNHDA, CDR2 SQIVND, per germline (reference sequence). The DNA of the CDR3 is TGTGCCACCGGAGGGAGCTCCTACAATGAGCAGTTCTTC. Amino acid sequence: CATGGSSYNEQFF.

A word on this clone: At one boundary the junction diverges from the germline segment, which might be a read error. The CDR3 reads CASAGGSETRYF. Written as DNA, the CDR3 is TGTGCCAGCGCGGGGGGATCAGAGACCCGGTACTTC. The chain employs TRBV28 and TRBJ2-5, with 8 bases identical to TRBD2. The CDR3 has 12 amino acids. The germline CDR1 and CDR2 sequences are MDHEN and SYDVKM.

The chain is built from TRBV5-1 and TRBJ1-1; no clear D gene. Trimming stripped 7 bases from V and 0 bases from J, with 7 bases between. The germline gives CDR1 SGHRS, CDR2 YFSETQ. There are 12 residues in the CDR3. As DNA, the CDR3 is TGCGCCAGCTCTAGGTTGAACACTGAAGCTTTCTTT. Amino acids: CASSRLNTEAFF.

This sequence joins TRBV5-4 and TRBJ2-3; no clear D gene. V was clipped by 1 base and J by 0 bases, with 3 bases between them. Germline values: CDR1 SGHNT, CDR2 YYREEE (reference sequence). The CDR3 extends over 13 amino acids. The CDR3 loop reads CASSLPSTDTQYF. CDR3 DNA sequence: TGTGCCAGCAGCTTGCCTAGCACAGATACGCAGTATTTT. The full variable domain, in which reference TRBV5-4 and TRBJ2-3 provide the parts outside the CDR3, is ETGVTQSPTHLIKTRGQQVTLRCSSQSGHNTVSWYQQALGQGPQFIFQYYREEENGRGNFPPRFSGLQFPNYSSELNVNALELDDSALYLCASSLPSTDTQYFGPGTRLTVL.

The chain has TRBV4-1 and TRBJ1-1; TRBD1 matches at 9 bases. The ends lost 3 bases at V and 5 bases at J; junction bases unmatched: 7. CDR1 and CDR2 (germline): MGHRA, YSYEKL. CDR3 length equals 15 residues. The CDR3 protein is CASSHARQGGTEAFF. The CDR3 DNA follows: TGCGCCAGCAGCCACGCCCGACAGGGGGGGACTGAAGCTTTCTTT.

With regard to this clone: The sample carries other DNA sequences with the same CDR3. This chain connects TRBV18 to TRBJ2-7, with D perhaps TRBD1 (6 bases). V shed 4 bases and J shed 5 bases, with 12 bases lying between them. The germline CDR1 and CDR2 sequences are KGHSH and LQKENI. There are 13 residues in the CDR3. The CDR3 loop is CASSLRGRDEQYF. CDR3 sequence (DNA): TGTGCCAGCTCACTCAGGGGCAGGGACGAGCAGTACTTC.

J is TRBJ1-6 and V is TRBV7-8; 11 nucleotides agree with TRBD1. With V trimmed by 8 bases and J by 9 bases, 6 bases remained unmatched. CDR1 and CDR2 (germline): SGHVS, FQNEAQ. The CDR3 runs to 14 residues. The CDR3 coding sequence is TGTGCCAGCGGGCGGGGACAGGGGGTTTCACCCCTCCACTTT. Amino acid sequence: CASGRGQGVSPLHF.

The V and J genes are TRBV19 and TRBJ2-1, with D perhaps TRBD1 (6 bases). Deletions cut 7 bases from V and 7 bases from J, with 11 bases between. The length of the CDR3 is 12 residues. Germline values: CDR1 LNHDA, CDR2 SQIVND (reference sequence). The CDR3 spells CASNTGPNEQFF. For the CDR3, the DNA is TGTGCCAGTAACACAGGGCCGAATGAGCAGTTCTTC.

About this clone itself: Mismatch with germline at one junction end may stem from a read error. This rearrangement joins TRBV15 to TRBJ2-5; 8 bases fit TRBD1. The CDR3 contains 14 residues. Germline V gene data show CDR1 as LNHNV and CDR2 as YYDKDF (reference sequence). DNA for the CDR3: TGTGCCACCAGCAGACAGGGGGCTTTTGAGAACCAGTACTTC. Its translation: CATSRQGAFENQYF.

The CDR3 DNA follows: TGTGCCAGCAGTTCCCGCGGAAAGGCTGGTGAAGCTTTCTTT. Its protein is CASSSRGKAGEAFF. This sequence joins TRBV27 and TRBJ1-1, with D hard to call. The CDR3 has 14 amino acids. V was clipped by 4 bases and J by 7 bases, with 16 bases between them. CDR1 MNHEY and CDR2 SMNVEV come from the germline V gene (reference sequence).

This chain joins TRBV30 and TRBJ2-2; TRBD2 matches 7 bases. There are 15 residues in the CDR3. J gave up 4 bases and V 8 bases, and 13 bases lay outside the gene matches. Germline V gene data show CDR1 as GTSNPN and CDR2 as SVGIG (reference sequence). Written as DNA, the CDR3 is TGTGCCGGGATCCCAGGGCGGGGGAGCACCGGGGAGCTGTTTTTT. Amino acids: CAGIPGRGSTGELFF.

The rearrangement uses TRBV7-9 and TRBJ1-1, with TRBD1 as a possible D gene (6 bases). Germline values: CDR1 SEHNR, CDR2 FQNEAQ (reference sequence). Trimming cost V 4 bases and J 1 base, with 13 bases left between them. The CDR3 totals 15 residues. The CDR3 DNA reads TGTGCCAGCAGCTCCGACAGGACCCGGAACACTGAAGCTTTCTTT. It encodes CASSSDRTRNTEAFF. Variable domain in full (rest from reference TRBV7-9 and TRBJ1-1): DTGVSQNPRHKITKRGQNVTFRCDPISEHNRLYWYRQTLGQGPEFLTYFQNEAQLEKSRLLSDRFSAERPKGSFSTLEIQRTEQGDSAMYLCASSSDRTRNTEAFFGQGTRLTVV.

This chain connects TRBV19 to TRBJ2-2; D is possibly TRBD2 (6 bases). From germline, CDR1 is LNHDA and CDR2 SQIVND (reference sequence). Trimming removed 1 base at V and 6 bases at J, with 18 bases between. This CDR3 contains 17 residues. CDR3 sequence (DNA): TGTGCCAGTAGTATAGGCGAAGTCGGGAGTATAGCCGGGGAGCTGTTTTTT. The encoded protein is CASSIGEVGSIAGELFF.

The V gene is TRBV6-5, the J gene TRBJ2-1; 8 bases line up with TRBD1. From germline, CDR1 is MNHEY and CDR2 SVGAGI. The V and J ends lost 5 bases and 7 bases, in that order; junction bases with no gene match: 7. This CDR3 contains 14 residues. CDR3 residues: CASSLRTGRNEQFF. For the CDR3, the DNA is TGTGCCAGCAGTCTCCGGACAGGGCGGAATGAGCAGTTCTTC.

The gene calls are TRBV2 and TRBJ1-2, with TRBD1 matching over 7 bases. V lost 3 bases to trimming and J lost 2 bases; unmatched junction nucleotides: 0. Germline-derived CDR1 and CDR2 are SNHLY and FYNNEI. The CDR3 has 13 residues. Here the CDR3 reads CASSEGQNYGYTF. CDR3 nucleotide sequence: TGTGCCAGCAGTGAGGGACAGAACTATGGCTACACCTTC.

The chain combines TRBV28 with TRBJ2-5, with D perhaps matching TRBD1 (6 bases). CDR1 is MDHEN and CDR2 is SYDVKM in the germline V gene. V was clipped by 5 bases and J by 7 bases, with 20 bases between them. The CDR3 is made up of 15 amino acids. The CDR3 here is CASSRSGTRRGTQYF. CDR3 coding DNA: TGTGCCAGCAGTAGATCCGGGACACGAAGAGGGACCCAGTACTTC.

The rearrangement links TRBV2 to TRBJ1-1, with D hard to call. Germline V CDR1 and CDR2: SNHLY, FYNNEI. The CDR3 consists of 14 residues. Trimming took off 2 bases at V and 1 base at J, with 8 bases between the two ends. CDR3 nucleotide sequence: TGTGCCAGCAGTGAAAACAGCCAGAACACTGAAGCTTTCTTT. This gives the protein CASSENSQNTEAFF.

The rearrangement joins TRBV28 to TRBJ1-2; D remains unclear. The V end lost 2 bases, the J end lost 5 bases, and 9 bases lay between the germline ends. The CDR3 has 13 amino acids. Per germline, CDR1 MDHEN and CDR2 SYDVKM. The CDR3 sequence is CASSLGPFYGYTF. The CDR3, as DNA: TGTGCCAGCAGTTTAGGGCCCTTTTATGGCTACACCTTC.

This chain connects TRBV6-1 to TRBJ1-6; no clear D. Trimming left V 7 bases short and J 9 bases short, with 13 bases between. Per germline, CDR1 MNHNS and CDR2 SASEGT. CDR3 length: 13 residues. The CDR3 region is CASKQTPTSPLHF. The CDR3 nucleotides read TGTGCCAGCAAGCAAACCCCAACTTCACCCCTCCACTTT.

V usage is TRBV4-2 and J usage is TRBJ2-1; 10 positions agree with TRBD2. The CDR3 runs 16 residues. V was clipped by 5 bases and J by 5 bases; unmatched bases: 9. The germline V gene encodes CDR1 LGHNA and CDR2 YNFKEQ. The CDR3 sequence is CASSFGVAGGDNEQFF. In DNA form, the CDR3 reads TGTGCCAGCAGCTTTGGGGTAGCGGGGGGCGACAATGAGCAGTTCTTC.

This chain uses TRBV7-9 with TRBJ2-1; weak D call: TRBD1 (6 bases). The V gene's germline CDR1 is SEHNR and CDR2 FQNEAQ (reference sequence). This CDR3 has 15 residues. Trimming took 3 bases from V and 3 from J, leaving 12 bases between them. The CDR3 region is CASSFSRGGYNEQFF. The CDR3 nucleotides read TGTGCCAGCAGCTTCAGCAGGGGTGGCTACAATGAGCAGTTCTTC.